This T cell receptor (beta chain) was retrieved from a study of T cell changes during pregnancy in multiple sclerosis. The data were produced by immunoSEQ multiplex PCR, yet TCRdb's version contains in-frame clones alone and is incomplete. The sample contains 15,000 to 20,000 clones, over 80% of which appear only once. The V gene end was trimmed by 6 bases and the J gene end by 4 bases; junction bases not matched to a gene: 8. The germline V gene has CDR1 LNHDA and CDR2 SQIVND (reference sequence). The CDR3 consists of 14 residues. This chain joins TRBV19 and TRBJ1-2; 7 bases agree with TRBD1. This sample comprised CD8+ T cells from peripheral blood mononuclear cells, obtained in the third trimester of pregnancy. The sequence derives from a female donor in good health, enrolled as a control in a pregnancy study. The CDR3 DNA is TGTGCCAGTAGAATTGGGGCAGGGGGCTATGGCTACACCTTC. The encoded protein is CASRIGAGGYGYTF.